The sample holds one count of the clone carrying this T cell receptor (beta chain). In the original workflow: Reference gene primer amplification gave nucleated cell count estimates. Method: immunoSEQ multiplex PCR; TCRdb's copy keeps in-frame clones and lacks some. V, J and clone size are taken as reported in that table, and D and trimming were inferred from the DNA itself. The sample records roughly 200,000 clones, 89% being singletons. This record comes from a study of blood T cell repertoires in COVID-19. Study-wide background: The study drew acute and convalescent COVID-19 samples from the United States, Italy and Spain. Nucleic acid was either cDNA or gDNA, and it came from T cells, B-cell-depleted T cells, or PBMCs.

V lost 10 bases and J 4 bases, leaving 13 bases between the germline ends. CDR1 is SNHLY, CDR2 FYNNEI, per germline. The CDR3 consists of 13 residues. Allocation to cohorts depended on clinical history reported by the participants. The sequencing input was PBMCs or T cells enriched from blood (not recorded which). J is TRBJ2-2 and V is TRBV2; D gene unclear. The sequence was collected from a woman between 40 and 55 years old with acute COVID-19. CDR3 nucleotide sequence: TGTGCCACCACGTCTACGAGCACCGGGGAGCTGTTTTTT. This translates into CATTSTSTGELFF.